This TCR beta chain came from a study of blood T cell repertoires in COVID-19. The wider study: Sites across the United States, Italy and Spain contributed samples from acute and convalescent COVID-19.

Original processing notes: The assay estimated nucleated cells by amplifying reference gene primers. Profiled with immunoSEQ multiplex PCR; TCRdb holds only in-frame clones, not every one. V, J and clone size are those of that table, while D and trimming were read from the DNA. The sample records approximately 71,000 clones, 75% to 95% being singletons. The clonotype was recovered from a woman younger than 35 with acute or convalescent COVID-19. Sequences were obtained from peripheral blood.

The CDR3 protein is CASNAPTGGEQPQHF. The CDR3 region has the DNA TGTGCCAGTAACGCCCCCACAGGGGGTGAGCAGCCCCAGCATTTT. The gene calls are TRBV19 and TRBJ1-5; TRBD1 aligns across 8 bases. Trimming took 7 bases from V and 7 from J; bases not matched to a gene: 12. There are 15 residues in the CDR3. Germline V gene sequence: CDR1 LNHDA, CDR2 SQIVND (reference sequence).